The 9 T cell receptor beta chains reported below all come from one sample, sequenced in a study of identical twins. TCRdb reprocessed the 5' RACE reads with MiXCR, giving one entry per CDR3 protein. Among about 100,000 distinct CDR3 sequences listed, 4.5% to 6.5% were seen once. The source material was memory T cells sorted from blood. The receptors stem from a woman in her forties or fifties in good health.

This clonotype was counted ten times or more. The genes are TRBV7-9 and TRBJ1-2, with TRBD1 matching 9 bases. V was clipped by 8 bases and J by 4 bases; unmatched bases: 8. Germline CDR1 and CDR2: SEHNR and FQNEAQ (reference sequence). The CDR3 extends over 14 amino acids. The CDR3 loop is CASGRPGQGYGYTF. The CDR3 nucleotides read TGTGCCAGCGGGAGGCCGGGACAGGGCTATGGCTACACCTTC. The full variable domain, with the rest looked up from reference TRBV7-9 and TRBJ1-2, is DTGVSQNPRHKITKRGQNVTFRCDPISEHNRLYWYRQTLGQGPEFLTYFQNEAQLEKSRLLSDRFSAERPKGSFSTLEIQRTEQGDSAMYLCASGRPGQGYGYTFGSGTRLTVV.

Many counts were recorded for this clonotype. The chain is built from TRBV29-1 and TRBJ2-3; D gene unclear. Germline values: CDR1 SQVTM, CDR2 ANQGSEA. CDR3 length: 13 amino acids. The V end lost 1 base, the J end lost 7 bases, and 12 bases lay between the germline ends. The CDR3 DNA sequence: TGCAGCGTTGAAGCTCCAGGCCTTTATACGCAGTATTTT. Amino acid sequence: CSVEAPGLYTQYF.

This clonotype appeared many times. The rearrangement uses TRBV5-1 and TRBJ2-3; 10 nucleotides align to TRBD1. Germline V gene data show CDR1 as SGHRS and CDR2 as YFSETQ. V shed 7 bases, J shed 0 bases, and the junction held 2 bases outside the gene matches. This CDR3 comprises 14 residues. In DNA form, the CDR3 reads TGCGCCAGCTGGACAGGGGGAAGCACAGATACGCAGTATTTT. Translation: CASWTGGSTDTQYF.

There are many counts of this clonotype. The chain links TRBV21-1 to TRBJ1-2; TRBD1, the table's D call, was not compared with the DNA. TRBV21-1 is a pseudogene segment. The CDR3 has 14 amino acids. CDR3 residues: CASSKSPGRYGYTF. DNA for the CDR3: TGTGCCAGCAGCAAATCACCAGGGCGGTATGGCTACACCTTC.

This clonotype appeared many times. The genes are TRBV6-2 or TRBV6-3 and TRBJ2-1, with D uncertain. This CDR3 contains 16 residues. V was shortened by 6 bases and J by 2 bases, with 17 bases between the two germline ends. Germline CDR1 is MNHEY and CDR2 is SVGEGT. CDR3 DNA sequence: TGTGCCAGCAGAGACCTTGCTGCGGCTACCTACAATGAGCAGTTCTTC. Protein sequence: CASRDLAAATYNEQFF.

This clonotype was seen only a few times. The chain uses TRBV4-1 and TRBJ1-1; D remains ambiguous. The CDR3 is 14 residues long. CDR1 MGHRA and CDR2 YSYEKL come from the germline V gene. The V gene lost 1 base and the J gene lost 2 bases, with 8 bases spanning the gap. The CDR3 spells CASSQAGINTEAFF. CDR3 sequence (DNA): TGCGCCAGCAGCCAAGCCGGCATAAACACTGAAGCTTTCTTT.

This clonotype came up many times. This chain connects TRBV29-1 to TRBJ2-1; 11 bases are shared with TRBD2. V shed 7 bases, J shed 10 bases, and the junction held 12 bases outside the gene matches. CDR1 and CDR2 from the germline V gene are SQVTM and ANQGSEA. This CDR3 spans 14 amino acids. The CDR3 sequence: CSGRTSGFAGEQFF. In nucleotides, the CDR3 is TGCAGCGGACGGACTAGCGGGTTTGCCGGGGAGCAGTTCTTC.

This clonotype turned up a few times. V gene TRBV30 combines with J gene TRBJ2-1, with D possibly matching TRBD2 (7 bases). V lost 0 bases, J lost 14 bases, and 11 bases lay in between. This CDR3 has 11 amino acids. Germline V gene sequence: CDR1 GTSNPN, CDR2 SVGIG (reference sequence). CDR3 sequence (DNA): TGTGCCTGGAGTGTACGGGGGGCGGAGTTCTTC. Translating it yields CAWSVRGAEFF.

The table lists this clonotype with many counts. V is TRBV5-1 and J is TRBJ1-1, with unresolved D. Trimming left V 4 bases short and J 3 bases short, with 13 bases between. CDR3 length equals 14 residues. The germline gives CDR1 SGHRS, CDR2 YFSETQ. In DNA form, the CDR3 reads TGCGCCAGCAGCGCGAGTGGTGGGTACACTGAAGCTTTCTTT. It is translated as CASSASGGYTEAFF.